The T cell receptor beta chain under discussion was sequenced for a study of T cells in Graves' hyperthyroidism and ophthalmopathy. The investigators amplified TCR beta CDR3 regions from RNA transcripts. With the HTBI primer set, the TCR CDR3 went through a first round of RT-PCR. Each CDR3 protein is one row after TCRdb ran MiXCR on the multiplex PCR reads. The sample contains around 300,000 distinct CDR3 sequences, less than 20% of which appear only once. This clonotype has only one observation. The source of this sequence is a man over 45 with Graves' ophthalmopathy. Specimen: blood.

In nucleotides, the CDR3 is TGCAGTGCTTATTCGGACACATACAATGAGCAGTTCTTC. As protein: CSAYSDTYNEQFF. This rearrangement joins TRBV20-1 to TRBJ2-1, with a possible D match to TRBD1 (5 bases). With 5 bases removed from V and 4 bases from J, the gap between germline ends came to 12 bases. Germline V lookup: CDR1 DFQATT, CDR2 SNEGSKA (reference sequence). This CDR3 has 13 amino acids.